The sequence of this T cell receptor (beta chain) was determined in a study of blood T cell repertoires in COVID-19. Study details: The United States, Italy and Spain were the sources of the acute and convalescent COVID-19 samples. T cells, B-cell-depleted T cells, or PBMCs provided the cDNA or gDNA that served as material.

In the authors' workflow: How many nucleated cells were present was estimated from reference gene primer amplification. Some clones are missing from TCRdb's copy, which holds only in-frame ones; the method was immunoSEQ multiplex PCR. V, J and clone size are taken as reported in that table, and D and trimming were inferred from the DNA itself. The repertoire holds about 250,000 clones, with about four fifths as singletons. The V and J ends lost 6 bases and 8 bases respectively, with 12 bases between them. There are 12 residues in the CDR3. Germline lookup yields CDR1 MNHNY and CDR2 SVGAGI (reference sequence).

The sequenced sample was peripheral blood. The clonotype was recovered from a man in his fifties or sixties with active or convalescent COVID-19. The chain couples TRBV6-6 to TRBJ2-3; D call uncertain. CDR3 sequence (DNA): TGTGCCAGCAGAACCCCGGCAGGTACGCAGTATTTT. This encodes CASRTPAGTQYF.